The 21 T cell receptor beta chains below all came from one sample that was sequenced in a study of T cell responses to AZD1222 COVID-19 vaccine. Produced via immunoSEQ multiplex PCR; TCRdb's table is partial and in-frame only. The sample contains 70,000 to 95,000 clones, roughly 89% of which appear only once. Sequencing used peripheral blood, obtained on day 0 of MenACWY control vaccination. The source of these receptors is an adult in good health.

This clone was counted between two and nine times. This chain links TRBV11-3 with TRBJ2-7; 10 bases line up with TRBD1. After removal of 5 bases from V and 0 bases from J, the junction contained 7 bases not matched to a gene. This CDR3 contains 16 residues. The germline V gene encodes CDR1 SGHNT and CDR2 YENEEA. As DNA, the CDR3 is TGTGCCAGCAGCCCGGGACAGGGGTTTTTCTCCTACGAGCAGTACTTC. Protein sequence: CASSPGQGFFSYEQYF. The entire variable domain, with the rest obtained from reference TRBV11-3 and TRBJ2-7, is as follows: EAGVVQSPRYKIIEKKQPVAFWCNPISGHNTLYWYLQNLGQGPELLIRYENEEAVDDSQLPKDRFSAERLKGVDSTLKIQPAELGDSAVYLCASSPGQGFFSYEQYFGPGTRLTVT.

The genes are TRBV5-5 and TRBJ2-2, with 8 nucleotides matching TRBD2. The CDR3 is made up of 16 amino acids. Germline assignment: CDR1 SGHKS and CDR2 YYEKEE (reference sequence). The junction had 4 bases not matched to a gene; V was cut back by 2 bases and J by 1 base. The CDR3 region has the DNA TGTGCCAGCAGCTTATATAGCGGGGTGAACACCGGGGAGCTGTTTTTT. It translates to CASSLYSGVNTGELFF.

This clone was seen a few times. The chain links TRBV12-3 or TRBV12-4 to TRBJ1-1, with TRBD1 matching over 7 bases. The CDR3 sequence is 13 residues long. The J segment lost 5 bases and the V segment lost 5 bases, leaving 5 bases of the junction unmatched. CDR3 protein: CASSPTGVTEAFF. DNA for the CDR3: TGTGCCAGCAGTCCCACAGGGGTAACTGAAGCTTTCTTT.

This clone was observed once. CDR3 sequence reads: CASSVTPAATFTDTQYF. The DNA of the CDR3 is TGTGCCAGCAGCGTTACTCCCGCCGCTACTTTCACAGATACGCAGTATTTT. The chain carries TRBV11-2 and TRBJ2-3; no definite D call. CDR3 size: 17 residues. Deletions cut 5 bases from V and 2 bases from J, with 20 bases between. Germline CDR1 reads SGHAT; CDR2 reads FQNNGV.

The chain has TRBV29-1 and TRBJ2-1; D is unclear. This CDR3 contains 11 residues. V was trimmed by 4 bases and J by 9 bases, leaving 10 bases between them. CDR1 and CDR2 from the germline V gene are SQVTM and ANQGSEA. Written as DNA, the CDR3 is TGCAGCGTTGTTTTGGAGAGTGAGCAGTTCTTC. It specifies CSVVLESEQFF.

This chain joins TRBV18 and TRBJ2-3; D is uncertain. Trimming took off 6 bases at V and 0 bases at J, with 13 bases between the two ends. The CDR3 sequence is 15 residues long. Germline CDR1 and CDR2: KGHSH and LQKENI. CDR3 residues: CASSLGQPSTDTQYF. In DNA form, the CDR3 reads TGTGCCAGCTCCCTCGGCCAGCCTAGCACAGATACGCAGTATTTT. The full variable domain, in which reference TRBV18 and TRBJ2-3 provide the parts outside the CDR3, is NAGVMQNPRHLVRRRGQEARLRCSPMKGHSHVYWYRQLPEEGLKFMVYLQKENIIDESGMPKERFSAEFPKEGPSILRIQQVVRGDSAAYFCASSLGQPSTDTQYFGPGTRLTVL.

This CDR3 is CSSRVAGANVLTF. As DNA, the CDR3 is TGTTCCTCTCGTGTAGCTGGGGCCAACGTCCTGACTTTC. This chain links TRBV30 with TRBJ2-6; the D is unclear. Germline V gene data show CDR1 as GTSNPN and CDR2 as SVGIG (reference sequence). CDR3 length equals 13 residues.

This rearrangement joins TRBV4-3 to TRBJ1-2; maybe TRBD1 (5 bases). The germline CDR1 and CDR2 sequences are LGHNA and YSLEER. Trimming pared 5 bases from V and 5 bases from J, leaving 18 bases between. This CDR3 region has 15 residues. The CDR3 nucleotides read TGCGCCAGCAGCAACCAAGGGGCGCCTTTTTATGGCTACACCTTC. Translated: CASSNQGAPFYGYTF.

The V call is TRBV11-2, the J call TRBJ2-1; the match to TRBD1 covers 7 bases. CDR3 length: 15 residues. From germline, CDR1 is SGHAT and CDR2 FQNNGV. V shed 6 bases, J shed 0 bases, and the junction held 5 bases outside the gene matches. In DNA, the CDR3 is TGTGCCAGCAGTTTCGACAGGGTCTCCTACAATGAGCAGTTCTTC. It translates to CASSFDRVSYNEQFF.

The rearrangement joins TRBV5-1 to TRBJ1-2; D perhaps matches TRBD1 (6 bases). Between the trimmed V and J ends, which lost 4 bases and 9 bases, there was a span of 16 bases. The CDR3 runs to 13 residues. Germline values: CDR1 SGHRS, CDR2 YFSETQ. The CDR3, as DNA: TGCGCCAGCAGCCCGGACAGTGGAGTACGCTACACCTTC. This sequence encodes CASSPDSGVRYTF.

The chain combines TRBV29-1 with TRBJ1-4, with D unresolved. V shed 6 bases and J shed 5 bases, with 4 bases lying between them. This CDR3 is 10 amino acids long. Germline lookup yields CDR1 SQVTM and CDR2 ANQGSEA. CDR3 in amino acids: CSVLNEKLFF. DNA for the CDR3: TGCAGCGTCCTAAATGAAAAACTGTTTTTT. The variable domain in full, with the rest retrieved from reference TRBV29-1 and TRBJ1-4, is SAVISQKPSRDICQRGTSLTIQCQVDSQVTMMFWYRQQPGQSLTLIATANQGSEATYESGFVIDKFPISRPNLTFSTLTVSNMSPEDSSIYLCSVLNEKLFFGSGTQLSVL.

J is TRBJ2-5 and V is TRBV4-1; TRBD1 agrees at 8 bases. The CDR3 is 16 amino acids. V was pared by 1 base and J by 4 bases, with 8 bases of the junction left unmatched. Germline loops: CDR1 MGHRA, CDR2 YSYEKL. CDR3 in amino acids: CASSQVGGTGGETQYF. CDR3 sequence (DNA): TGCGCCAGCAGCCAAGTTGGGGGGACAGGCGGAGAGACCCAGTACTTC.

The gene calls are TRBV3-1 (or the pseudogene TRBV3-2) and TRBJ2-7, with TRBD1 matching over 11 bases. V lost 1 base to trimming and J lost 2 bases; unmatched junction nucleotides: 1. The CDR3 sequence is 15 residues long. Germline V gene data show CDR1 as LGHDT and CDR2 as YNNKEL (reference sequence). The CDR3 nucleotides read TGTGCCAGCAGCCAAGCGGGACAGGGGGCCTACGAGCAGTACTTC. It encodes CASSQAGQGAYEQYF.

This chain joins TRBV9 and TRBJ2-5; 13 nucleotides align to TRBD2. The CDR3 spans 16 residues. The ends lost 5 bases at V and 5 bases at J; junction bases unmatched: 9. Germline CDR1 reads SGDLS; CDR2 reads YYNGEE. The CDR3 loop is CASSYTSGGAEETQYF. The CDR3 bases are TGTGCCAGCAGTTATACTAGCGGGGGGGCCGAGGAGACCCAGTACTTC.

The J gene is TRBJ2-1, the V gene TRBV2; a weak D match, TRBD2 (6 bases). The germline V gene has CDR1 SNHLY and CDR2 FYNNEI. The ends were cut back, 4 bases at V and 0 bases at J, with 16 bases in the middle. This CDR3 is built from 17 residues. The chain's CDR3 is CASSGRGGRSSYNEQFF. Written as DNA, the CDR3 is TGTGCCAGCAGTGGGAGGGGCGGCCGAAGCTCCTACAATGAGCAGTTCTTC.

This clone came up a few times. The chain employs TRBV2 and TRBJ2-1; D is undetermined. Trimming cost V 7 bases and J 6 bases, with 16 bases left between them. The CDR3 sequence is 14 residues long. Germline CDR1 is SNHLY and CDR2 is FYNNEI. This CDR3 reads CASTATVISNEQFF. The CDR3 DNA reads as TGTGCCAGCACTGCAACAGTTATATCCAATGAGCAGTTCTTC.

The sample holds one count of this clone. The rearrangement links TRBV7-9 to TRBJ1-3; tentative D call: TRBD1 (6 bases). The V and J ends lost 6 bases and 0 bases respectively, with 12 bases between them. The CDR3 is made up of 15 amino acids. CDR1 SEHNR and CDR2 FQNEAQ come from the germline V gene (reference sequence). Here the CDR3 reads CASSPRGASGNTIYF. The CDR3, as DNA: TGTGCCAGCAGTCCTCGGGGGGCCTCTGGAAACACCATATATTTT.

V gene TRBV30 combines with J gene TRBJ1-1, with D perhaps TRBD1 (5 bases). Germline V gene data show CDR1 as GTSNPN and CDR2 as SVGIG (reference sequence). V lost 4 bases, J lost 1 base, and 10 bases lay in between. The CDR3 length is 13 residues. The chain's CDR3 is CAWTGPQNTEAFF. The CDR3 DNA sequence: TGTGCCTGGACGGGACCCCAGAACACTGAAGCTTTCTTT.

This clone is medium-sized within its sample. The chain joins TRBV3-1 (or the pseudogene TRBV3-2) to TRBJ2-2; D gene ambiguous. CDR3 length equals 13 residues. Germline lookup yields CDR1 LGHDT and CDR2 YNNKEL (reference sequence). V lost 1 base and J lost 7, with 7 bases in between. The CDR3 sequence is CASSQVAVGELFF. The CDR3 DNA reads as TGTGCCAGCAGCCAAGTGGCGGTCGGGGAGCTGTTTTTT.

The chain couples TRBV11-3 to TRBJ2-3, with 8 bases that match TRBD2. Germline V lookup: CDR1 SGHNT, CDR2 YENEEA. The CDR3 consists of 15 residues. V dropped 1 base and J dropped 0; count of bases not matched to a gene: 0. CDR3 in DNA: TGTGCCAGCAGCTTAGTAGCGGGAAGCACAGATACGCAGTATTTT. This encodes CASSLVAGSTDTQYF.

This clone has just a few counts. This chain connects TRBV30 to TRBJ1-2; TRBD1 agrees at 8 bases. Germline-derived CDR1 and CDR2 are GTSNPN and SVGIG (reference sequence). This CDR3 region has 12 residues. V trimming: 4 bases; J trimming: 6 bases; junction bases outside the gene matches: 4. As DNA, the CDR3 is TGTGCCTGGAACAGGGGGAATAATGGCTACACCTTC. It yields the protein CAWNRGNNGYTF.